One and the same sample provided the 3 T cell receptor beta chains below, sequenced in a study of control samples from healthy donors and cancer patients. Generated by immunoSEQ multiplex PCR, the TCRdb table keeps only in-frame clones and is missing some. The sample yields 46,000 or so clones, around 90% seen once. Sequencing was done on a sample of PBMCs. These receptors all stem from a man aged 30 to 39 with colorectal cancer.

In this sample, this clone turned up once. V usage is TRBV18 and J usage is TRBJ1-4, with TRBD1 as a possible D gene (6 bases). The V and J ends lost 3 bases and 5 bases respectively, with 13 bases between them. Germline CDR1 is KGHSH and CDR2 is LQKENI. This CDR3 region has 15 residues. In nucleotides, the CDR3 is TGTGCCAGCTCACCCAGGACAGTCAAGAATGAAAAACTGTTTTTT. Protein product: CASSPRTVKNEKLFF.

The gene calls are TRBV27 and TRBJ1-2; 9 bases map to TRBD1. The CDR3 runs to 14 residues. Per the germline V gene, CDR1 is MNHEY and CDR2 is SMNVEV (reference sequence). J was trimmed by 5 bases and V by 5 bases; bases with no gene match: 6. The CDR3 is CASSGAGTGYGYTF. The CDR3 DNA follows: TGTGCCAGCAGTGGGGCCGGGACAGGGTATGGCTACACCTTC.

The genes are TRBV19 and TRBJ1-2; no definite D call. Germline V CDR1 and CDR2: LNHDA, SQIVND (reference sequence). Trimming pared 5 bases from V and 4 bases from J, leaving 11 bases between. The CDR3 extends over 13 amino acids. CDR3 nucleotide sequence: TGTGCCAGTAGTCCCGGGTTGCGCTATGGCTACACCTTC. Protein product: CASSPGLRYGYTF.